A few counts support the clone carrying this T cell receptor beta chain. As yet, its antigen is unknown. Study-wide findings and caveats: Tumor Treg TCRs overlapped most with tumor naive CD4+ cells. Larger-cohort validation covered only one TCR beta V-J rearrangement. Tumor memory CD4+ T cell TCR gene usage was found to cluster with blood and lymph node memory CD4+ cells and with lymph node naive CD4+ cells.

Tregs were sorted as CD4+CD25+CD127-/low cells. Semi-nested PCR with Nested Universal Primer A followed constant-region reverse priming of full-length variable regions. TCRdb used MiXCR to reprocess the 5' RACE reads, holding one entry per CDR3 protein. The sample holds fewer than 55,000 distinct CDR3 sequences, 20% to 25% seen once. There are 19 residues in the CDR3. The ends were cut back, 0 bases at V and 0 bases at J, with 18 bases in the middle. The TCR originated in a female donor with breast cancer. Sequencing was carried out using Tregs sorted from a lymph node. This chain joins TRBV12-3 or TRBV12-4 and TRBJ2-1, with D perhaps matching TRBD2 (6 bases). The CDR3 loop is CASSLAGPDSGPSYNEQFF. As DNA, the CDR3 is TGTGCCAGCAGTTTAGCGGGACCTGATAGCGGCCCCTCCTACAATGAGCAGTTCTTC.